This T cell receptor (beta chain) originates from a study of long-term antiretroviral therapy in people with HIV. Study-level results: Following ART, diversity rose but still fell short of transplant donor controls.

A v3.0 immunoSEQ assay was performed at survey level. The table came from immunoSEQ multiplex PCR; TCRdb's copy has only in-frame clones and leaves some out. The data contain tens of thousands of clones, over 85% of them seen just once; the ten biggest clones take up about 9%. In regard to this clone: Its antigen is not known.

HIV-positive participants all received treatment in the United States. The receptor was derived from a woman aged 40 to 50 with HIV. Sequenced material: unsorted PBMCs, taken 7.6 years after starting antiretroviral therapy.

The CDR3 sequence: CASSFDQRNTGELFF. Here the CDR3 DNA reads TGTGCCAGCAGCTTTGACCAACGTAACACCGGGGAGCTGTTTTTT. The chain recombines TRBV7-8 with TRBJ2-2; D is unclear. The CDR3 loop spans 15 amino acids. The V end lost 3 bases, the J end lost 2 bases, and 10 bases lay between the germline ends. Germline V gene data show CDR1 as SGHVS and CDR2 as FQNEAQ. Looking up the rest from reference TRBV7-8 and TRBJ2-2 gives the full variable domain: GAGVSQSPRYKVAKRGQDVALRCDPISGHVSLFWYQQALGQGPEFLTYFQNEAQLDKSGLPSDRFFAERPEGSVSTLKIQRTQQEDSAVYLCASSFDQRNTGELFFGEGSRLTVL.